Sequencing of this T cell receptor (beta chain) was carried out in a study of cytotoxic CD8 clonotypes in ibrutinib-treated CLL. About the research overall: Researchers reported 11 to 12 relapsed/refractory and some 14 treatment-naive patients, around 17 of them IGHV unmutated. The taking of response samples occurred after a median about eleven months of treatment, with a range of 6 to 36.

J was trimmed by 5 bases and V by 4 bases; bases with no gene match: 8. From germline, CDR1 is ENHRY and CDR2 SYGVKD. This CDR3 has 16 residues. Notes on the study in general: T-cell clonality at baseline went above that of age-matched healthy donors and rose and fell with circulating CD8+ T-cell counts.

A remark on this clone: Its specificity is unknown.

Method: immunoSEQ multiplex PCR; TCRdb's copy keeps in-frame clones and lacks some. The data contain about 39,000 clones, 65% to 70% of them seen just once; the ten biggest clones take up 5.5% to 7%. The rearrangement uses TRBV10-3 and TRBJ1-4; TRBD1 aligns across 9 bases. The specimen was PBMCs, collected at disease progression, from a patient treated with ibrutinib. The TCR originated in a human donor with chronic lymphocytic leukemia. In nucleotides, the CDR3 is TGTGCCATCAGTGCCAGTCGAGGGACAGGGAATGAAAAACTGTTTTTT. Protein: CAISASRGTGNEKLFF.